This TCR beta chain was sequenced during a study of lymphopenia after photon versus proton radiotherapy. Study-wide points: In patients who died, overall survival fell as post-nadir TCR diversity dropped more. Relative stability marked proton patients; photon patients lost diversity and naive cells. Better survival with proton therapy was suggested as possible, not demonstrated. After lymphocyte nadir, photon-treated repertoires showed oligoclonal expansion, especially CD8+ Temra.

In its sample, this clone was seen a few times. Its antigen is currently unknown. TCRdb keeps only in-frame clones here, not all; method: immunoSEQ multiplex PCR. The table has about 61,000 clones, more than 75% seen once. The CDR3 length is 14 residues. Looked up from germline, CDR1 is SEHNR and CDR2 is FQNEAQ (reference sequence). The ends were cut back, 5 bases at V and 4 bases at J, with 14 bases in the middle. Specimen: peripheral blood, collected from a patient treated with photon-based radiotherapy. This clonotype originated in a man aged 40-50 years with gastric cancer. This sequence joins TRBV7-9 and TRBJ1-2; D gene uncertain. The CDR3: CASSPREGGYGYTF. The CDR3 bases are TGTGCCAGCAGCCCAAGAGAGGGAGGCTATGGCTACACCTTC.